A selection of T cell receptor beta chains follows, all from one sample in a study of T cell repertoires in cytomegalovirus infection. One entry per CDR3 protein results from TCRdb running MiXCR on the reads. In the table there are about 490,000 distinct CDR3 sequences, around 11% of which are singletons. What was sequenced was PBMCs. The receptors were gathered from a human donor in good health (CMV status not recorded). Some clones in this sample may be carry-over from other donors' samples. Both conserved end residues are part of each CDR3. Each record gives: D gene, clone size, V gene, CDR3 length, J gene, CDR3 DNA, CDR3 protein. D genes are given only for firm matches. The listing skips clone size in some rows; elsewhere it reads once, few, many or a size class.

d_call: TRBD2; clone_size: many; v_call: TRBV4-1; cdr3_length: 16; j_call: TRBJ2-7; cdr3_nt: TGCGCCAGCAGCCAAGAGGGACTAGCGGTACCCAGCGAGCAGTACTTC; cdr3_aa: CASSQEGLAVPSEQYF
d_call: TRBD1; clone_size: many; v_call: TRBV14; cdr3_length: 15; j_call: TRBJ1-1; cdr3_nt: TGTGCCAGCAGCCCGCCAGGGGGGAGGGACACTGAAGCTTTCTTT; cdr3_aa: CASSPPGGRDTEAFF
d_call: .; clone_size: .; v_call: TRBV6-4; cdr3_length: 14; j_call: TRBJ1-6; cdr3_nt: TGTGCCAGCAGTGATGGGGGCGCGCGTTCACCCCTCCACTTT; cdr3_aa: CASSDGGARSPLHF
d_call: .; clone_size: few; v_call: TRBV6-5; cdr3_length: 15; j_call: TRBJ2-5; cdr3_nt: TGTGCCAGCAGCAACCCTCCGGGACGGCAAGAGACCCAGTACTTC; cdr3_aa: CASSNPPGRQETQYF
d_call: .; clone_size: many; v_call: TRBV29-1; cdr3_length: 13; j_call: TRBJ2-5; cdr3_nt: TGCAGCGTTGGGGTTGCACAGGGCGAGACCCAGTACTTC; cdr3_aa: CSVGVAQGETQYF
d_call: TRBD1; clone_size: .; v_call: TRBV5-1; cdr3_length: 15; j_call: TRBJ2-5; cdr3_nt: TGCGCCAGCAGCTCCGGGACAGGGGGCACAGAGACCCAGTACTTC; cdr3_aa: CASSSGTGGTETQYF
d_call: .; clone_size: .; v_call: TRBV5-1; cdr3_length: 14; j_call: TRBJ1-1; cdr3_nt: TGCGCCAGCAGCTTGACAGGAGGGGACACTGAAGCTTTCTTT; cdr3_aa: CASSLTGGDTEAFF
d_call: TRBD2; clone_size: many; v_call: TRBV7-6; cdr3_length: 14; j_call: TRBJ2-1; cdr3_nt: TGTGCCAGCAGTCCCCTAGCGGGACGCAATGAGCAGTTCTTC; cdr3_aa: CASSPLAGRNEQFF
d_call: .; clone_size: many; v_call: TRBV10-3; cdr3_length: 13; j_call: TRBJ1-2; cdr3_nt: TGTGCCATCAGTGAGAGGAGGGAGGAGGGCTACACCTTC; cdr3_aa: CAISERREEGYTF
d_call: .; clone_size: .; v_call: TRBV24-1; cdr3_length: 13; j_call: TRBJ1-1; cdr3_nt: TGTGCCGTAACAGGAGATTCGAACACTGAAGCTTTCTTT; cdr3_aa: CAVTGDSNTEAFF
d_call: TRBD1; clone_size: many; v_call: TRBV5-1; cdr3_length: 15; j_call: TRBJ2-2; cdr3_nt: TGCGCCAGCAGCTCCGGGACAGGGAGTCCCGGGGAGCTGTTTTTT; cdr3_aa: CASSSGTGSPGELFF
d_call: TRBD1; clone_size: many; v_call: TRBV4-2; cdr3_length: 15; j_call: TRBJ2-2; cdr3_nt: TGTGCCAGCAGCCAGGACAGGGTCAGCACCGGGGAGCTGTTTTTT; cdr3_aa: CASSQDRVSTGELFF
d_call: TRBD1; clone_size: few; v_call: TRBV7-4; cdr3_length: 15; j_call: TRBJ2-7; cdr3_nt: TGTGCCAGCAGCTCCCAGGGGGTTCTCTCGTACGAGCAGTACTTC; cdr3_aa: CASSSQGVLSYEQYF
d_call: TRBD2; clone_size: few; v_call: TRBV2; cdr3_length: 17; j_call: TRBJ2-1; cdr3_nt: TGTGCCAGCAGAAATAGACTAGCGGGAATTACCTACAATGAGCAGTTCTTC; cdr3_aa: CASRNRLAGITYNEQFF
d_call: .; clone_size: few; v_call: TRBV5-1; cdr3_length: 15; j_call: TRBJ1-2; cdr3_nt: TGCGCCAGCACCGGGGGTGGGGGCGCGGACTATGGCTACACCTTC; cdr3_aa: CASTGGGGADYGYTF
d_call: .; clone_size: many; v_call: TRBV15; cdr3_length: 16; j_call: TRBJ1-6; cdr3_nt: TGTGCCACCAGCAGAAACCCCCGGACAGCTAATTCACCCCTCCACTTT; cdr3_aa: CATSRNPRTANSPLHF
d_call: .; clone_size: .; v_call: TRBV10-3; cdr3_length: 13; j_call: TRBJ2-5; cdr3_nt: TGTGCCATCAGTGATAGGCGTTGGGAGACCCAGTACTTC; cdr3_aa: CAISDRRWETQYF
d_call: .; clone_size: .; v_call: TRBV5-8; cdr3_length: 14; j_call: TRBJ1-2; cdr3_nt: TGTGCCAGCAGCTTGGACGACCTGAGGGAAGGCTACACCTTC; cdr3_aa: CASSLDDLREGYTF
d_call: TRBD1; clone_size: many; v_call: TRBV29-1; cdr3_length: 16; j_call: TRBJ2-3; cdr3_nt: TGCAGCGTTGAAGGGGCAGCAGGGGGAAACACAGATACGCAGTATTTT; cdr3_aa: CSVEGAAGGNTDTQYF
d_call: TRBD1; clone_size: many; v_call: TRBV7-9; cdr3_length: 15; j_call: TRBJ1-1; cdr3_nt: TGTGCCAGCAGCCCGACGCAGGACAGGGCGTTTGAAGCTTTCTTT; cdr3_aa: CASSPTQDRAFEAFF
d_call: .; clone_size: many; v_call: TRBV20-1; cdr3_length: 16; j_call: TRBJ2-7; cdr3_nt: TGCAGTGCTAGAGATGCTTCGACAGGCGGCTACTACGAGCAGTACTTC; cdr3_aa: CSARDASTGGYYEQYF
d_call: TRBD1; clone_size: many; v_call: TRBV7-9; cdr3_length: 14; j_call: TRBJ2-7; cdr3_nt: TGTGCCAGCAGCTCTGGGACAGTTCTTTACGAGCAGTACTTC; cdr3_aa: CASSSGTVLYEQYF
d_call: .; clone_size: many; v_call: TRBV7-9; cdr3_length: 13; j_call: TRBJ1-2; cdr3_nt: TGTGCCAGCAGCTTAGGGTCCGGGGCAGGCTACACCTTC; cdr3_aa: CASSLGSGAGYTF
d_call: .; clone_size: many; v_call: TRBV12-3/TRBV12-4; cdr3_length: 13; j_call: TRBJ1-2; cdr3_nt: TGTGCCAGCAGTTTGGTACGGGTTCGGGGCTACACCTTC; cdr3_aa: CASSLVRVRGYTF
d_call: .; clone_size: many; v_call: TRBV7-6; cdr3_length: 15; j_call: TRBJ1-1; cdr3_nt: TGTGCCAGCAGCTGGAGTCCGGGCTTGAACACTGAAGCTTTCTTT; cdr3_aa: CASSWSPGLNTEAFF
d_call: .; clone_size: many; v_call: TRBV7-2; cdr3_length: 14; j_call: TRBJ2-1; cdr3_nt: TGTGCCAGCAGCTCCGCGGGTCTTAGGAATGAGCAGTTCTTC; cdr3_aa: CASSSAGLRNEQFF
d_call: .; clone_size: many; v_call: TRBV7-9; cdr3_length: 16; j_call: TRBJ2-1; cdr3_nt: TGTGCCAGCAGCCAGGGGAGCGGGGCTGTTAAGTCTGAGCAGTTCTTC; cdr3_aa: CASSQGSGAVKSEQFF
d_call: TRBD1; clone_size: few; v_call: TRBV29-1; cdr3_length: 14; j_call: TRBJ2-1; cdr3_nt: TGCAGCGTCGTTTCAGGACAGGGGACGGCTGAGCAGTTCTTC; cdr3_aa: CSVVSGQGTAEQFF
d_call: .; clone_size: .; v_call: TRBV5-1; cdr3_length: 14; j_call: TRBJ1-5; cdr3_nt: TGCGCCAGCAGCTTGGGGGGGGGGATACAGCCCCAGCATTTT; cdr3_aa: CASSLGGGIQPQHF